The next 21 T cell receptor beta chains were all read from a single sample in a study of T-cell memory formation after mild COVID-19. TCRdb reprocessed the 5' RACE reads with MiXCR, giving one entry per CDR3 protein. This repertoire shows a few hundred thousand distinct CDR3 sequences, 20% to 25% found once; its top ten account for under 25%. Sequenced material: PBMCs or a T cell subset sorted from them (not recorded which). The receptors stem from a man aged 18-30 years who had mild COVID-19 (a few samples of this study predate the infection). Cell type and time point are not known.

This chain connects TRBV28 to TRBJ2-1; 8 bases agree with TRBD2. Germline loops: CDR1 MDHEN, CDR2 SYDVKM. This CDR3 comprises 15 residues. The V gene end was trimmed by 6 bases and the J gene end by 9 bases; junction bases not matched to a gene: 13. The CDR3 loop reads CASSHSGTPRGEQFF. Written as DNA, the CDR3 is TGTGCCAGCAGCCATAGCGGGACCCCTCGGGGTGAGCAGTTCTTC.

In its sample, this clonotype was seen many times. The rearrangement joins TRBV5-4 to TRBJ1-1; D gene uncertain. This CDR3 region has 17 residues. V dropped 4 bases and J dropped 2 bases, with 21 bases sitting between them. Germline V gives CDR1 SGHNT, CDR2 YYREEE (reference sequence). CDR3 sequence (DNA): TGTGCCAGCAGCGCGAGTGGAGGGAGATTCATCAACACTGAAGCTTTCTTT. It specifies CASSASGGRFINTEAFF.

This clonotype showed up just a few times. This chain connects TRBV28 to TRBJ1-1; TRBD1 aligns across 8 bases. CDR3 length equals 15 residues. Germline lookup yields CDR1 MDHEN and CDR2 SYDVKM. The J segment lost 2 bases and the V segment lost 6 bases, leaving 8 bases of the junction unmatched. Here the CDR3 DNA reads TGTGCCAGCAGACCGGGACAGGTGTATAACACTGAAGCTTTCTTT. It yields the protein CASRPGQVYNTEAFF.

The CDR3 here is CASSPLERQPQHF. The CDR3 DNA sequence: TGTGCCAGCAGTCCCCTTGAGCGTCAGCCCCAGCATTTT. The chain combines TRBV2 with TRBJ1-5; no firm D call. V shed 5 bases and J shed 6 bases, with 11 bases lying between them. The germline V gene encodes CDR1 SNHLY and CDR2 FYNNEI. The CDR3 is 13 residues long.

The chain has TRBV2 and TRBJ2-5; D is unclear. CDR1 SNHLY and CDR2 FYNNEI come from the germline V gene. The CDR3 is 14 residues long. V was cut by 5 bases and J by 4 bases, with 14 bases left in between. CDR3 in amino acids: CASSSYVGSETQYF. The CDR3 bases are TGTGCCAGCAGTTCCTACGTGGGGTCAGAGACCCAGTACTTC. Full variable domain (remainder filled in from reference TRBV2 and TRBJ2-5): EPEVTQTPSHQVTQMGQEVILRCVPISNHLYFYWYRQILGQKVEFLVSFYNNEISEKSEIFDDQFSVERPDGSNFTLKIRSTKLEDSAMYFCASSSYVGSETQYFGPGTRLLVL.

This clonotype was counted a few times. The rearrangement links TRBV20-1 to TRBJ2-5, with TRBD1 matching over 8 bases. Germline-derived CDR1 and CDR2 are DFQATT and SNEGSKA (reference sequence). Germline trimming cut 6 bases from V and 3 bases from J; bases unmatched to any gene: 6. The CDR3 spans 13 residues. CDR3 in DNA: TGCAGTGCCCTGGACAGGGTAAAAGAGACCCAGTACTTC. It translates to CSALDRVKETQYF.

This clonotype was seen a handful of times. Written as DNA, the CDR3 is TGTGCCAGCAGTAGGGCCGGGACAGGGAATTCACCCCTCCACTTT. Amino acids: CASSRAGTGNSPLHF. V gene TRBV12-3 or TRBV12-4 combines with J gene TRBJ1-6; the match to TRBD1 covers 9 bases. V lost 5 bases and J lost 7; bases outside the gene matches: 6. This CDR3 spans 15 amino acids.

This clonotype was seen a few times. The chain carries TRBV4-3 and TRBJ2-3, with TRBD2 matching over 7 bases. CDR3 length equals 16 residues. Germline CDR1 LGHNA, CDR2 YSLEER. Trimming at V came to 0 bases and at J to 4 bases, leaving 7 bases not matched to a gene. This CDR3 is CASSQDRQGGADTQYF. The CDR3 DNA reads TGCGCCAGCAGCCAAGATCGGCAGGGAGGGGCAGATACGCAGTATTTT.

This clonotype was detected a few times. The chain uses TRBV27 and TRBJ2-7; D possibly corresponds to TRBD1 (6 bases). Germline V gene data show CDR1 as MNHEY and CDR2 as SMNVEV (reference sequence). The CDR3 spans 14 residues. Trimming pared 5 bases from V and 2 bases from J, leaving 13 bases between. This CDR3 reads CASSPDSNPYEQYV. The CDR3 DNA is TGTGCCAGCAGTCCGGACAGTAACCCCTACGAGCAGTACGTC.

This clonotype was seen only a few times. This chain connects TRBV5-1 to TRBJ1-1; D not certain. With 4 bases removed from V and 2 bases from J, the gap between germline ends came to 12 bases. CDR3 size: 14 residues. Per germline, CDR1 SGHRS and CDR2 YFSETQ. CDR3 sequence (DNA): TGCGCCAGCAGCCCCCGGACCTCTAACACTGAAGCTTTCTTT. As protein: CASSPRTSNTEAFF.

The chain is built from TRBV5-1 and TRBJ2-3; TRBD1 agrees at 8 bases. The CDR3 totals 14 residues. Germline loops: CDR1 SGHRS, CDR2 YFSETQ. V dropped 4 bases and J dropped 4; count of bases not matched to a gene: 5. The CDR3: CASSRTGGPDTQYF. DNA for the CDR3: TGCGCCAGCAGCCGTACAGGGGGACCAGATACGCAGTATTTT.

This clonotype occurred a few times. The chain uses TRBV6-2 or TRBV6-3 and TRBJ2-7; TRBD2 is a possible D gene (5 bases). Germline CDR1 and CDR2: MNHEY and SVGEGT. The CDR3 runs to 14 residues. The ends were cut back, 2 bases at V and 4 bases at J, with 12 bases in the middle. The DNA for the CDR3 is TGTGCCAGCAGTTACGGTACGGGATTATACGAGCAGTACTTC. Its translation is CASSYGTGLYEQYF.

The chain has TRBV5-4 and TRBJ1-1; D uncertain. The V and J ends lost 3 bases and 7 bases respectively, with 13 bases between them. The CDR3 extends over 13 amino acids. Germline-derived CDR1 and CDR2 are SGHNT and YYREEE (reference sequence). CDR3 protein: CASSWYTQDEAFF. CDR3 bases: TGTGCCAGCAGCTGGTACACTCAGGATGAAGCTTTCTTT.

This clonotype was seen a handful of times. The V and J genes are TRBV7-9 and TRBJ1-1; D is possibly TRBD1 (6 bases). This CDR3 has 15 residues. With 4 bases removed from V and 0 bases from J, the gap between germline ends came to 12 bases. Germline-derived CDR1 and CDR2 are SEHNR and FQNEAQ (reference sequence). The chain's CDR3 is CASSSNRDLNTEAFF. The CDR3 DNA reads as TGTGCCAGCAGCTCCAACAGGGACTTGAACACTGAAGCTTTCTTT.

The chain links TRBV6-5 to TRBJ1-2; the match to TRBD1 covers 8 bases. The V gene's germline CDR1 is MNHEY and CDR2 SVGAGI. The trim removed 2 bases at V and 7 bases at J, leaving 3 bases unmatched. The CDR3 is 13 residues long. CDR3 amino acids: CASSYTGGGGYTF. The CDR3 bases are TGTGCCAGCAGTTACACAGGGGGAGGTGGCTACACCTTC.

This clonotype was counted at least ten times. This rearrangement joins TRBV6-5 to TRBJ2-1; the D is unclear. The germline V gene encodes CDR1 MNHEY and CDR2 SVGAGI. The CDR3 runs 13 residues. V lost 6 bases to trimming and J lost 4 bases, with 10 bases between them. CDR3 in amino acids: CASRAVGYNEQFF. CDR3 sequence (DNA): TGTGCCAGCAGGGCGGTGGGGTACAATGAGCAGTTCTTC.

This clonotype was observed a few times. The rearrangement uses TRBV12-3 or TRBV12-4 and TRBJ1-1; D perhaps matches TRBD1 (5 bases). V shed 4 bases and J shed 0 bases, with 9 bases lying between them. The CDR3 spans 14 residues. The CDR3 DNA follows: TGTGCCAGCAGTTCTGACAGACTGAACACTGAAGCTTTCTTT. Translation: CASSSDRLNTEAFF.

This clonotype was counted between two and nine times. V gene TRBV20-1 combines with J gene TRBJ2-3, with D possibly matching TRBD2 (5 bases). CDR1 DFQATT and CDR2 SNEGSKA come from the germline V gene (reference sequence). This CDR3 region has 15 residues. With 0 bases removed from V and 6 bases from J, the gap between germline ends came to 16 bases. CDR3 DNA: TGCAGTGCTAGAGATAAGCAAGTTCCGGGGGATACGCAGTATTTT. Amino acid sequence: CSARDKQVPGDTQYF.

This clonotype was counted only a few times. The rearrangement uses TRBV3-1 and TRBJ2-3; D gene uncertain. Trimming shortened V by 4 bases and J by 2 bases, and 13 bases separated the two germline ends. The CDR3 runs 15 residues. Per the germline V gene, CDR1 is LGHDT and CDR2 is YNNKEL (reference sequence). CDR3 residues: CASSPTLGYTDTQYF. The CDR3 DNA is TGTGCCAGCAGCCCCACGTTAGGGTACACAGATACGCAGTATTTT.

This chain uses TRBV20-1 with TRBJ2-2, with 7 bases aligning to TRBD2. The CDR3 spans 14 residues. The V gene end was trimmed by 6 bases and the J gene end by 4 bases; junction bases not matched to a gene: 8. Germline CDR1 reads DFQATT; CDR2 reads SNEGSKA (reference sequence). The CDR3 DNA reads TGCAGTGCGATGAGCGGGGCCGGCACCGGGGAGCTGTTTTTT. Its translation is CSAMSGAGTGELFF.

The table lists this clonotype with a few counts. The J gene is TRBJ2-7, the V gene TRBV28, with TRBD1 identical over 9 bases. Germline loops: CDR1 MDHEN, CDR2 SYDVKM. The V gene end was trimmed by 8 bases and the J gene end by 3 bases; junction bases not matched to a gene: 2. CDR3 length: 12 residues. The chain's CDR3 is CASGTGHYEQYV. Written as DNA, the CDR3 is TGTGCCAGCGGGACAGGGCACTACGAGCAGTACGTC.